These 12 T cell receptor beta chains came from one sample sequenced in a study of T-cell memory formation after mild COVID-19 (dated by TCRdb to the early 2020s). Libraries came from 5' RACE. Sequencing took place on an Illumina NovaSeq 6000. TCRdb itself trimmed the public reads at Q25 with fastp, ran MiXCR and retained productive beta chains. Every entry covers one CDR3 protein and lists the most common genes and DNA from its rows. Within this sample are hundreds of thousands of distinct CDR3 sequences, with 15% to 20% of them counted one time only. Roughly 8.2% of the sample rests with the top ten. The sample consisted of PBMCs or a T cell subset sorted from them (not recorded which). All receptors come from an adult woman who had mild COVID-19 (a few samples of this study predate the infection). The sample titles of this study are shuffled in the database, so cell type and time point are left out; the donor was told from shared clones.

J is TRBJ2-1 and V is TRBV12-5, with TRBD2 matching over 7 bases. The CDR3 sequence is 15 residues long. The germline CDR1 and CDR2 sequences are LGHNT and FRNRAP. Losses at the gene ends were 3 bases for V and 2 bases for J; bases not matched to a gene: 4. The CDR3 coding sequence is TGTGCTAGTGGTTTTGGACTAGGAGCCTACAATGAGCAGTTCTTC. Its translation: CASGFGLGAYNEQFF.

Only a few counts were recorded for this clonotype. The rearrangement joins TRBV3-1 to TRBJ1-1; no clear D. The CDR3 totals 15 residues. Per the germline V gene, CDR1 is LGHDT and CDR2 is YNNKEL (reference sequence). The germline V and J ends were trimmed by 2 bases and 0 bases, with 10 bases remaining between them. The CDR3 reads CASSQPTTMNTEAFF. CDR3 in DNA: TGTGCCAGCAGCCAACCGACGACGATGAACACTGAAGCTTTCTTT.

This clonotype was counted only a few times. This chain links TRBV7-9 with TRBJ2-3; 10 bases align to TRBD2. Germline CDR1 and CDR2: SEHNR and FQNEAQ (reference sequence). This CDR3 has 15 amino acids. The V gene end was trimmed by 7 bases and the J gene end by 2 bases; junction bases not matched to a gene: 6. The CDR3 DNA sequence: TGTGCCAGCACCGAGCGGGGGGGGGACACAGATACGCAGTATTTT. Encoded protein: CASTERGGDTDTQYF.

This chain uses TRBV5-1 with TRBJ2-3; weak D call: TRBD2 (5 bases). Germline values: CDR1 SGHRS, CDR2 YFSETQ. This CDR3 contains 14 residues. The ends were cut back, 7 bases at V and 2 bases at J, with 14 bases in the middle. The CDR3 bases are TGCGCCAGCGGGAGTACGGCTACCACAGATACGCAGTATTTT. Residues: CASGSTATTDTQYF.

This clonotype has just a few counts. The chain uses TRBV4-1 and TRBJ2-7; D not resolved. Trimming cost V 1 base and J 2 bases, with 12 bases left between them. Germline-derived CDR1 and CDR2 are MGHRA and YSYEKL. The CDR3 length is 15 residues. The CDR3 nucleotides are TGCGCCAGCAGCCAAGTCTATCTCTATACCTACGAGCAGTACTTC. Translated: CASSQVYLYTYEQYF.

The CDR3 bases are TGCGCCAGCAGCTTGGCCATTCTAGCGGGAGCCCCCAGCACAGATACGCAGTATTTT. Translating it yields CASSLAILAGAPSTDTQYF. The V gene is TRBV5-1, the J gene TRBJ2-3; TRBD2 aligns across 10 bases. Per the germline V gene, CDR1 is SGHRS and CDR2 is YFSETQ. CDR3 length: 19 residues. V shed 0 bases, J shed 0 bases, and the junction held 10 bases outside the gene matches.

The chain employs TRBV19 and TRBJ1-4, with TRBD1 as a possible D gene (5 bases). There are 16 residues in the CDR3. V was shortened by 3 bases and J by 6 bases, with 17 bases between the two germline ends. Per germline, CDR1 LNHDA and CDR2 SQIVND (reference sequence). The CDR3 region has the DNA TGTGCCAGTAGTATGGGACTTCGTCCAGGAGATGAAAAACTGTTTTTT. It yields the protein CASSMGLRPGDEKLFF.

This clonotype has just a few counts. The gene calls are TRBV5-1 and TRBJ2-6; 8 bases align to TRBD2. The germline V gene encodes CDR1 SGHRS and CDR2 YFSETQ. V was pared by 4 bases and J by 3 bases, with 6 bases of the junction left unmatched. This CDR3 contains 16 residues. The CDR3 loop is CASSREGFGGANVLTF. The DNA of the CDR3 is TGCGCCAGCAGCCGGGAGGGGTTCGGTGGGGCCAACGTCCTGACTTTC.

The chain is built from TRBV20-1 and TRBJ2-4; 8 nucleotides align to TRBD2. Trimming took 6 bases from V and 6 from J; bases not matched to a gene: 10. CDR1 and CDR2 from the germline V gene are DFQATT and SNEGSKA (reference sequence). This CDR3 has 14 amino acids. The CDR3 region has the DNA TGCAGTGCCACCCGTCCGGGAGGGGGAAACATTCAGTACTTC. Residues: CSATRPGGGNIQYF.

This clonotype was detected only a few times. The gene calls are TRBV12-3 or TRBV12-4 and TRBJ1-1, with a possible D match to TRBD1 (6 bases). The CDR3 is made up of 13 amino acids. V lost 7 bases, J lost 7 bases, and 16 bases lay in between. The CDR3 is CASTALPTGEAFF. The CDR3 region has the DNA TGTGCCAGCACCGCCCTACCGACAGGTGAAGCTTTCTTT.

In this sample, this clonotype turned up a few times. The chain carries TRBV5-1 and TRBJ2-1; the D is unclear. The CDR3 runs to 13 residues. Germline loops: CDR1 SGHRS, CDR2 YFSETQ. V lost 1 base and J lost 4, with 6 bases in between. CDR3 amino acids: CASSLYRYNEQFF. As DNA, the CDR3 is TGCGCCAGCAGCTTGTACCGATACAATGAGCAGTTCTTC.

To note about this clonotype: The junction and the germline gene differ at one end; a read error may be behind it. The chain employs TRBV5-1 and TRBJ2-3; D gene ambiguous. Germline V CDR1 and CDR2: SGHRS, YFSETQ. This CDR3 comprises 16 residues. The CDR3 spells CASILVAESLTDTQYF. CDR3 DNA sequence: TGCGCCAGCATCTTGGTGGCGGAGAGCCTCACAGATACGCAGTATTTT.